The entry that follows covers one T cell receptor beta chain sequence. The data were taken from a study of blood T cell repertoires in COVID-19. This CDR3 comprises 12 residues. Trimming removed 6 bases from V and 7 bases from J, with 9 bases in between. Per germline, CDR1 LNHDA and CDR2 SQIVND (reference sequence). Original processing methods: Nucleated cell number was recorded as an estimate derived from reference gene primer amplification. Sequencing was performed with immunoSEQ multiplex PCR; in TCRdb, only in-frame clones are kept and a portion is missing. For V, J and clone size, that table is used; D and trimming come from the DNA. Counted here are under 200,000 clones, roughly 77% occurring once; the ten biggest clones make up roughly 5.6%. Followed over time, Seattle patients had been enrolled while infection was active.

Sequenced: peripheral blood. V is TRBV19 and J is TRBJ1-4, with no clear D. The sequence came from a woman aged 40 to 50 with COVID-19, enrolled during active disease. CDR3 loop: CASRSVSEKLFF. The CDR3 DNA sequence: TGTGCCAGTAGGTCGGTTAGTGAAAAACTGTTTTTT.